These 21 T cell receptor beta chains came from one sample sequenced in a study of blood T cell repertoires in COVID-19. Repertoires were generated with immunoSEQ multiplex PCR, while TCRdb's copy carries only in-frame clones and drops some. This table has 90,000 to 110,000 clones, over 75% appearing once. Specimen: peripheral blood. The origin of the receptors is a man aged 50-59 years with acute or convalescent COVID-19.

The chain recombines TRBV18 with TRBJ2-2; 16 bases are a match to TRBD2. V dropped 4 bases and J dropped 9; count of bases not matched to a gene: 8. The CDR3 is made up of 17 amino acids. The germline V gene encodes CDR1 KGHSH and CDR2 LQKENI. In nucleotides, the CDR3 is TGTGCCAGCTCACGCCCGGGACTAGCGGGAGGGCACCGGGAGCTGTTTTTT. Its protein is CASSRPGLAGGHRELFF.

The rearrangement joins TRBV19 to TRBJ1-5; 8 bases match TRBD1. The CDR3 is 17 residues long. V was pared by 10 bases and J by 0 bases, with 14 bases of the junction left unmatched. Germline V gene data show CDR1 as LNHDA and CDR2 as SQIVND (reference sequence). CDR3 sequence: CATHPLDRADSNQPQHF. CDR3 nucleotide sequence: TGTGCCACCCACCCCCTGGACAGGGCAGATAGCAATCAGCCCCAGCATTTT.

This chain links TRBV10-3 with TRBJ1-4, with 9 bases aligning to TRBD1. Trimming took 7 bases from V and 7 from J; bases not matched to a gene: 10. The V gene's germline CDR1 is ENHRY and CDR2 SYGVKD. This CDR3 spans 15 amino acids. Written as DNA, the CDR3 is TGTGCCATCAAGAGGGGACAGGGAGAAAGTGAAAAACTGTTTTTT. Translating gives CAIKRGQGESEKLFF.

The rearrangement joins TRBV28 to TRBJ1-2, with D tentatively TRBD1 (5 bases). CDR3 length: 13 residues. CDR1 is MDHEN, CDR2 SYDVKM, per germline. The germline V and J ends were trimmed by 6 bases and 4 bases, with 12 bases remaining between them. CDR3 sequence reads: CASSSDRLYGYTF. For the CDR3, the DNA is TGTGCCAGCAGCTCCGACAGACTCTATGGCTACACCTTC.

This chain connects TRBV15 to TRBJ1-1; D call uncertain. The CDR3 is 14 amino acids. Germline V gene data show CDR1 as LNHNV and CDR2 as YYDKDF (reference sequence). Trimming shortened V by 1 base and J by 0 bases, and 6 bases separated the two germline ends. CDR3 sequence: CATSRGQLNTEAFF. In DNA, the CDR3 is TGTGCCACCAGCAGAGGACAATTGAACACTGAAGCTTTCTTT.

The V and J genes are TRBV2 and TRBJ2-2, with D possibly TRBD1 on 7 matching bases. This CDR3 region has 16 residues. Trimming took 5 bases from V and 5 from J, leaving 18 bases between them. The germline V gene encodes CDR1 SNHLY and CDR2 FYNNEI. The CDR3 is CASSRLGGGSTGELFF. As DNA, the CDR3 is TGTGCCAGCAGTCGCCTAGGAGGGGGCTCGACCGGGGAGCTGTTTTTT. Drawing the rest from reference TRBV2 and TRBJ2-2, the complete variable domain is EPEVTQTPSHQVTQMGQEVILRCVPISNHLYFYWYRQILGQKVEFLVSFYNNEISEKSEIFDDQFSVERPDGSNFTLKIRSTKLEDSAMYFCASSRLGGGSTGELFFGEGSRLTVL.

The rearrangement joins TRBV5-5 to TRBJ2-7; D possibly corresponds to TRBD1 (6 bases). There are 14 residues in the CDR3. Germline V gene lookup returns CDR1 SGHKS and CDR2 YYEKEE (reference sequence). The V end lost 6 bases, the J end lost 7 bases, and 20 bases lay between the germline ends. CDR3 loop: CASTYGTPSLEQYF. The CDR3 nucleotides are TGTGCCAGCACTTACGGGACACCATCCTTGGAGCAGTACTTC.

As DNA, the CDR3 is TGCGCCAGCAGCTTGGGACACCCGATCTATGGCTACACCTTC. Encoded protein: CASSLGHPIYGYTF. The chain has TRBV5-1 and TRBJ1-2; the D is unclear. From germline, CDR1 is SGHRS and CDR2 YFSETQ. The CDR3 extends over 14 amino acids. Deletions cut 0 bases from V and 4 bases from J, with 10 bases between.

This chain links TRBV30 with TRBJ2-7; TRBD1 aligns across 9 bases. CDR3 length equals 15 residues. The germline CDR1 and CDR2 sequences are GTSNPN and SVGIG (reference sequence). Trimming cost V 2 bases and J 6 bases; bases outside gene matches: 11. CDR3 residues: CAWSRGTGTPAEQYF. The CDR3 DNA reads TGTGCCTGGAGTAGAGGGACAGGGACTCCCGCCGAGCAGTACTTC.

This chain joins TRBV27 and TRBJ1-1; D is possibly TRBD1 (5 bases). Trimming left V 2 bases short and J 1 base short, with 14 bases between. CDR1 is MNHEY, CDR2 SMNVEV, per germline (reference sequence). This CDR3 spans 16 amino acids. The CDR3 DNA reads TGTGCCAGCAGTTTAGTCGGAACAGGCGCGAACACTGAAGCTTTCTTT. Encoded protein: CASSLVGTGANTEAFF.

The chain recombines TRBV18 with TRBJ1-6; 9 bases are shared with TRBD1. The CDR3 contains 16 residues. CDR1 and CDR2 (germline): KGHSH, LQKENI. The J segment lost 6 bases and the V segment lost 6 bases, leaving 9 bases of the junction unmatched. The CDR3: CASSPSEQGANSPLHF. In DNA form, the CDR3 reads TGTGCCAGCTCGCCCTCCGAACAGGGGGCTAATTCACCCCTCCACTTT.

The chain carries TRBV19 and TRBJ2-1, with 8 positions matching TRBD2. V was pared by 4 bases and J by 0 bases, with 2 bases of the junction left unmatched. This CDR3 has 15 amino acids. Germline V gene sequence: CDR1 LNHDA, CDR2 SQIVND (reference sequence). CDR3 bases: TGTGCCAGTAGTAAGACTAGCGTCTCCTACAATGAGCAGTTCTTC. This codes for CASSKTSVSYNEQFF.

This sequence joins TRBV19 and TRBJ2-3; 8 bases agree with TRBD1. The CDR3 covers 15 residues. The germline gives CDR1 LNHDA, CDR2 SQIVND (reference sequence). The V segment lost 6 bases and the J segment 2 bases; nucleotides outside the gene matches: 7. The CDR3 here is CASSDRGLFTDTQYF. The DNA of the CDR3 is TGTGCCAGTAGCGACAGGGGACTGTTCACAGATACGCAGTATTTT.

V and J are TRBV27 and TRBJ1-1, with D possibly TRBD1 on 5 matching bases. Trimming removed 4 bases at V and 8 bases at J, with 14 bases between. This CDR3 region has 13 residues. Germline V gene data show CDR1 as MNHEY and CDR2 as SMNVEV (reference sequence). This CDR3 reads CASSSLGAIEAFF. DNA of the CDR3: TGTGCCAGCAGTTCCCTAGGGGCTATCGAAGCTTTCTTT.

CDR3 loop: CASTFQGGTGELFF. The CDR3 DNA is TGTGCCAGCACGTTCCAGGGAGGGACCGGGGAGCTGTTTTTT. The genes are TRBV28 and TRBJ2-2, with 7 bases identical to TRBD2. The length of the CDR3 is 14 residues. Germline V gene sequence: CDR1 MDHEN, CDR2 SYDVKM. The V and J ends lost 7 bases and 5 bases, in that order; junction bases with no gene match: 7.

This chain uses TRBV18 with TRBJ1-1, with TRBD1 matching over 7 bases. From germline, CDR1 is KGHSH and CDR2 LQKENI. Germline trimming cut 2 bases from V and 0 bases from J; bases unmatched to any gene: 6. The CDR3 has 16 residues. In DNA form, the CDR3 reads TGTGCCAGCTCACCAGGGACCGGGACAGTGAACACTGAAGCTTTCTTT. Protein product: CASSPGTGTVNTEAFF.

The chain is built from TRBV19 and TRBJ1-5, with D possibly being TRBD1 (6 bases). The CDR3 loop spans 14 amino acids. Trimming removed 6 bases at V and 7 bases at J, with 16 bases between. Germline lookup yields CDR1 LNHDA and CDR2 SQIVND (reference sequence). The CDR3: CASSYREGKQPQHF. CDR3 sequence (DNA): TGTGCCAGTAGCTACAGGGAAGGTAAGCAGCCCCAGCATTTT.

This chain uses TRBV16 with TRBJ1-1; no definite D call. The germline V and J ends were trimmed by 1 base and 10 bases, with 4 bases remaining between them. The CDR3 totals 10 residues. Germline CDR1 and CDR2: KGHSY and FQNENV. The CDR3 protein is CASSQFRAFF. CDR3 coding DNA: TGTGCCAGCAGCCAATTTCGAGCTTTCTTT.

CDR3 residues: CASSLNGKLKETQYF. CDR3 DNA sequence: TGTGCCAGTAGTTTGAACGGGAAACTCAAAGAGACCCAGTACTTC. V is TRBV19 and J is TRBJ2-5, with D perhaps matching TRBD2 (5 bases). The V end was cut by 5 bases, the J end by 3 bases, with 16 bases between. The length of the CDR3 is 15 residues. Germline V gene lookup returns CDR1 LNHDA and CDR2 SQIVND (reference sequence).

V and J are TRBV7-3 and TRBJ2-2; D not resolved. The length of the CDR3 is 13 residues. V gave up 6 bases and J gave up 5 bases, with 10 bases separating them. Germline-derived CDR1 and CDR2 are SGHTA and FQGTGA. This chain's CDR3 is CASRPQFTGELFF. CDR3 in DNA: TGTGCCAGCAGACCACAGTTTACCGGGGAGCTGTTTTTT.

The genes are TRBV28 and TRBJ1-2, with D maybe TRBD1 (6 bases). V was pared by 5 bases and J by 4 bases, with 11 bases between. The CDR3 length is 13 residues. The germline V gene has CDR1 MDHEN and CDR2 SYDVKM. Here the CDR3 reads CASSTLDSYGYTF. In nucleotides, the CDR3 is TGTGCCAGCAGTACATTGGACAGCTATGGCTACACCTTC.